This TCR beta chain was identified during a study of blood T cells in healthy people across ages. This clonotype occurred many times. The individuals who served as donors were healthy Caucasians living in Russia, aged about 6 to 100. About 10 milliliters of peripheral blood were drawn from each donor. Each sample provided at least 5.5 micrograms of extracted total RNA. The authors ran a second PCR of about 7 to 12 cycles using a sample-barcoded 5' primer and a J-beta primer mix. Each cDNA molecule, via a template-switch adaptor with 12 random nucleotides, was tagged. MiXCR, run by TCRdb on the 5' RACE reads, gives a single entry per CDR3 protein. Among some 880,000 distinct CDR3 sequences listed, about 36% were seen once. The V and J ends lost 3 bases and 3 bases respectively, with 5 bases between them. Germline CDR1 and CDR2: LGHNA and YSLEER. This CDR3 comprises 12 residues.

The source is a man aged 18 to 30 in good health. The chain links TRBV4-3 to TRBJ1-2; D remains unclear. Sequenced input: blood. The CDR3 loop is CASSQADYGYTF. The CDR3 DNA follows: TGCGCCAGCAGCCAGGCCGACTATGGCTACACCTTC.